Listed below are T cell receptor beta chains from one sample, sequenced in a study of blood T cell repertoires in COVID-19. Libraries were prepared by immunoSEQ multiplex PCR; TCRdb keeps only in-frame clonotypes and omits some of them. The data contain about 280,000 clones, about four fifths of them singletons. Sequencing used PBMCs or T cells enriched from blood (not recorded which). These receptors all come from a man aged 40-55 years who had been exposed to COVID-19. Both conserved end residues are part of each CDR3. The D gene is left open where the match is weak. The size of a clone is reported for some rows only, either as once, few or many, or as a class for expanded clones.

CDR3,DNA,V,length,D,J,size
CASSPRGRGTNEKLFF,TGTGCCAGCAGCCCCCGTGGCAGGGGGACTAATGAAAAACTGTTTTTT,TRBV3-1/TRBV3-2,16,TRBD1,TRBJ1-4,few
CASSPGLAGLGEQYF,TGTGCCAGCAGCCCTGGACTAGCGGGACTAGGCGAGCAGTACTTC,TRBV7-9,15,TRBD2,TRBJ2-7,NA
CAWLHRETGNTIYF,TGTGCCTGGTTGCACAGGGAAACTGGAAACACCATATATTTT,TRBV30,14,NA,TRBJ1-3,NA
CASSQGAAEFNEKLFF,TGTGCCAGCAGCCAGGGGGCCGCGGAATTTAATGAAAAACTGTTTTTT,TRBV7-9,16,TRBD1,TRBJ1-4,NA
CASSFARLEPSYNEQFF,TGTGCCAGCAGCTTTGCCCGACTAGAGCCATCCTACAATGAGCAGTTCTTC,TRBV7-2,17,NA,TRBJ2-1,NA
CASSGQGPLGYTF,TGTGCCAGCAGCGGACAAGGACCTCTTGGCTACACCTTC,TRBV5-6,13,NA,TRBJ1-2,NA
CASSTGVEYGYTF,TGTGCCAGCAGTACAGGGGTAGAGTATGGCTACACCTTC,TRBV6-5,13,TRBD1,TRBJ1-2,NA
CASSLTGAGNEQFF,TGTGCCAGCAGCTTAACCGGGGCGGGGAATGAGCAGTTCTTC,TRBV7-9,14,NA,TRBJ2-1,NA
CASSIVSQKNTEAFF,TGTGCCAGTAGTATAGTGTCCCAGAAGAACACTGAAGCTTTCTTT,TRBV19,15,NA,TRBJ1-1,NA
CASSLALSAGGPNEQFF,TGTGCCAGCAGCTTAGCGCTTTCTGCGGGAGGGCCCAATGAGCAGTTCTTC,TRBV11-1,17,TRBD2,TRBJ2-1,NA
CASSFLVAGVEQYF,TGTGCCAGCAGCTTCTTAGTTGCGGGAGTCGAGCAGTACTTC,TRBV7-2,14,TRBD2,TRBJ2-7,few
CASSADRVVNYGYTF,TGTGCCAGCAGTGCCGACAGGGTAGTTAACTATGGCTACACCTTC,TRBV2,15,TRBD1,TRBJ1-2,NA
CAWRPSGRGGVQFF,TGTGCCTGGAGACCTAGCGGGAGGGGAGGTGTGCAGTTCTTC,TRBV30,14,TRBD2,TRBJ2-1,NA
CASSQGRWVVSSGINEQFF,TGTGCCAGCAGCCAAGGACGGTGGGTGGTGTCTAGCGGGATAAATGAGCAGTTCTTC,TRBV14,19,TRBD2,TRBJ2-1,NA
CASSLISDEQFF,TGTGCCAGCAGCTTAATTAGTGATGAGCAGTTCTTC,TRBV5-6,12,NA,TRBJ2-1,NA
CAWAEQNNSPLHF,TGTGCCTGGGCCGAACAGAATAATTCACCCCTCCACTTT,TRBV30,13,NA,TRBJ1-6,few
CASSTQRLFF,TGTGCCAGCAGTACACAAAGACTGTTTTTT,TRBV2,10,NA,TRBJ1-4,NA
CASSDSSYEQYF,TGTGCCAGCAGTGACAGTTCCTACGAGCAGTACTTC,TRBV6-6,12,NA,TRBJ2-7,NA
CASSLVRVRGLAGPRNTGELFF,TGTGCCAGCAGCTTAGTAAGGGTTCGGGGACTAGCAGGACCAAGGAACACCGGGGAGCTGTTTTTT,TRBV7-8,22,TRBD2,TRBJ2-2,NA
CASSHGGITGELFF,TGTGCCAGCAGCCACGGGGGGATCACCGGGGAGCTGTTTTTT,TRBV3-1/TRBV3-2,14,TRBD2,TRBJ2-2,once
CASSNGLAQYEQYF,TGTGCCAGTAGCAACGGACTAGCGCAGTACGAGCAGTACTTC,TRBV19,14,TRBD2,TRBJ2-7,NA
CASTWRETQYF,TGTGCCAGCACCTGGCGGGAGACCCAGTACTTC,TRBV2,11,NA,TRBJ2-5,few
CSASPSSGGEQFF,TGCAGTGCTAGTCCCTCTAGTGGTGGTGAGCAGTTCTTC,TRBV20-1,13,NA,TRBJ2-1,NA
CASMATARVPQETQYF,TGTGCCAGTATGGCCACCGCTCGTGTGCCACAAGAGACCCAGTACTTC,TRBV19,16,NA,TRBJ2-5,NA
CASKTQGQGSPLHF,TGTGCCAGCAAAACCCAAGGACAGGGGTCACCCCTCCACTTT,TRBV11-2,14,TRBD1,TRBJ1-6,many
CASSQILAEQPDTQYF,TGTGCCAGCAGCCAAATCCTAGCGGAACAACCAGATACGCAGTATTTT,TRBV3-1/TRBV3-2,16,TRBD2,TRBJ2-3,NA
CASSPTSGRYEQYF,TGTGCCAGCAGCCCGACTAGCGGGCGCTACGAGCAGTACTTC,TRBV6-5,14,TRBD2,TRBJ2-7,NA
CSVGQTTNEKLFF,TGCAGCGTTGGGCAGACAACTAATGAAAAACTGTTTTTT,TRBV29-1,13,NA,TRBJ1-4,NA
CASSLAGGEQFF,TGTGCCAGCAGTTTAGCGGGGGGTGAGCAGTTCTTC,TRBV12-3/TRBV12-4,12,NA,TRBJ2-1,once
CASSSNFEAVKNNEQFF,TGTGCCAGCAGCTCAAACTTTGAGGCAGTAAAAAACAATGAGCAGTTCTTC,TRBV7-8,17,NA,TRBJ2-1,NA
CASKSGNSNQPQHF,TGTGCCAGCAAAAGCGGCAATAGCAATCAGCCCCAGCATTTT,TRBV2,14,NA,TRBJ1-5,NA
CASSEPGQGMDEQYF,TGCGCCAGCAGTGAACCGGGACAGGGCATGGACGAGCAGTACTTC,TRBV10-1,15,TRBD1,TRBJ2-7,NA
CSTAGGVNNEQFF,TGCAGCACTGCCGGCGGGGTTAACAATGAGCAGTTCTTC,TRBV29-1,13,NA,TRBJ2-1,NA
CASSLALAGQNEQFF,TGCGCCAGCAGCTTGGCACTAGCGGGACAAAATGAGCAGTTCTTC,TRBV5-1,15,TRBD2,TRBJ2-1,NA
CASSLFGTSGDPSSYEQYF,TGTGCCAGCAGTTTATTCGGGACTAGCGGGGACCCGAGCTCCTACGAGCAGTACTTC,TRBV28,19,TRBD2,TRBJ2-7,NA
CASSPEAYTF,TGTGCCAGCAGCCCCGAGGCTTACACCTTC,TRBV7-9,10,NA,TRBJ1-2,NA
CASSLAVSQTHYNEQFF,TGCGCCAGCAGCTTGGCCGTGAGCCAGACTCACTACAATGAGCAGTTCTTC,TRBV5-1,17,NA,TRBJ2-1,NA
CATSDTTASGNTIYF,TGTGCCACCAGTGACACGACAGCCTCTGGAAACACCATATATTTT,TRBV24-1,15,NA,TRBJ1-3,NA
CASSPRHEVPRDSPLHF,TGCGCCAGCAGCCCACGCCACGAGGTTCCTCGGGATTCACCCCTCCACTTT,TRBV4-1,17,NA,TRBJ1-6,NA
CASSIRQDGYTF,TGTGCCAGCAGCATACGACAGGATGGCTACACCTTC,TRBV9,12,NA,TRBJ1-2,NA
CASSFGTSVYEQFF,TGTGCCAGCAGCTTCGGGACTAGCGTTTATGAGCAGTTCTTC,TRBV11-2,14,TRBD2,TRBJ2-1,NA